The rows below give T cell receptor beta chains drawn from one sample of a study of T-cell reconstitution after alpha-beta-depleted transplantation in children. TCRdb processed the PCR reads anew with MiXCR; each CDR3 protein has one entry. The sample holds 350,000 to 400,000 distinct CDR3 sequences, about 14% seen once. The sample here was PBMCs, taken from the stem cell graft. The receptors stem from a human donor who donated a stem cell graft to a child with Fanconi anemia. CDR3s include the opening cysteine and the closing phenylalanine or tryptophan. D genes are given only for firm matches. The size field is filled for only some rows; it gives once, few, many or a size class.

J	size	D	V	DNA	CDR3
TRBJ2-5	-	-	TRBV7-9	TGTGCCAGCAGCTTAGTGGGGGCCGACCAAGAGACCCAGTACTTC	CASSLVGADQETQYF
TRBJ1-6	few	-	TRBV5-1	TGCGCCAGCAGCTTGCTGGGGGGATTGGGCACCGAGAATTCACCCCTCCACTTT	CASSLLGGLGTENSPLHF
TRBJ1-2	-	-	TRBV28	TGTGCCAGCAGACGGGACACAGTAGGTGGCTACACCTTC	CASRRDTVGGYTF
TRBJ2-3	few	TRBD2	TRBV5-1	TGCGCCAGCAGCCCACAGCGGGGGGGCCTGATCAGCTCAGATACGCAGTATTTT	CASSPQRGGLISSDTQYF
TRBJ2-1	many	TRBD2	TRBV5-1	TGCGCCAGCAGCCCGGGACTAATCATATACAATGAGCAGTTCTTC	CASSPGLIIYNEQFF
TRBJ2-4	many	-	TRBV2	TGTGCCAGCAGTGAAAGGGATGACATTCAGTACTTC	CASSERDDIQYF
TRBJ2-2	-	TRBD1	TRBV6-2/TRBV6-3	TGTGCCAGCAGTTACTTACAGGGGTCCGGGGAGCTGTTTTTT	CASSYLQGSGELFF
TRBJ2-1	few	TRBD2	TRBV19	TGTGCCAGTAGTACGGGGAGGGGCTATGAGCAGTTCTTC	CASSTGRGYEQFF
TRBJ2-1	-	-	TRBV28	TGTTCCAGCAGTTCGTACAATGAGCAGTTCTTC	CSSSSYNEQFF
TRBJ2-2	-	-	TRBV21-1	TGTGCCAGCAGCTCCCTGGGAAGGGGGCGGGACAGGGAGCTGTTTTTT	CASSSLGRGRDRELFF
TRBJ2-2	-	TRBD2	TRBV7-2	TGTGCCAGCAGCTTACTAGCGGGGGGGCGGGAGCTGTTTTTT	CASSLLAGGRELFF
TRBJ2-5	many	-	TRBV9	TGTGCCAGCAGCGTAGGCCAGGGAGAGACCCAGTACTTC	CASSVGQGETQYF
TRBJ1-1	many	-	TRBV12-3/TRBV12-4	TGTGCCAGCAGTGCACAGGGTAACACTCCGGAAGCTTTCTTT	CASSAQGNTPEAFF
TRBJ1-2	-	-	TRBV20-1	TGCAGTGCTAGAGACAGCTATGGCTACACCTTC	CSARDSYGYTF
TRBJ1-3	few	-	TRBV12-3/TRBV12-4	TGTGCCAGCAGCCAATTTGGAAACACCATATATTTT	CASSQFGNTIYF
TRBJ1-1	few	-	TRBV6-2/TRBV6-3	TGTGCCAGCAGTTACTCTCCTTTGAACACTGAAGCTTTCTTT	CASSYSPLNTEAFF
TRBJ1-2	few	TRBD1	TRBV5-6	TGTGCCAGCAGTATGATCGGGACAGCTTTATATGGCTACACCTTC	CASSMIGTALYGYTF
TRBJ2-7	few	-	TRBV12-3/TRBV12-4	TGTGCCAGCAGGGACGACCGGGGCGAGCAGTACTTC	CASRDDRGEQYF
TRBJ1-1	few	-	TRBV5-1	TGCGCCAGCAGCTCAACCGGGACCACTGACACTGAAGCTTTCTTT	CASSSTGTTDTEAFF
TRBJ2-1	many	TRBD1	TRBV12-3/TRBV12-4	TGTGCCAGCAGTACATACGGGACAGCAAACAATGAGCAGTTCTTC	CASSTYGTANNEQFF
TRBJ2-1	many	-	TRBV12-3/TRBV12-4	TGTGCCAGCAGTTTAAACAGCGGCAGTGAGCAGTTCTTC	CASSLNSGSEQFF
TRBJ2-5	few	TRBD2	TRBV10-2	TGCGCCAGCTGGGCGGGGGGTCGGGAGACCCAGTACTTC	CASWAGGRETQYF
TRBJ1-1	-	-	TRBV12-3/TRBV12-4	TGTGCCAGCAGTTTATACGGTTGGGGTTCTGAAGCTTTCTTT	CASSLYGWGSEAFF
TRBJ1-1	-	TRBD1	TRBV20-1	TGCAGTGCTAGCAGGGGGCGGTGGACTGAAGCTTTCTTT	CSASRGRWTEAFF
TRBJ2-2	many	TRBD1	TRBV29-1	TGCAGCGTTACAGGGGGAGCGAACACCGGGGAGCTGTTTTTT	CSVTGGANTGELFF
TRBJ2-2	-	-	TRBV5-1	TGCGCCAGCAGCTTGGTGGTCGTGAAAGGGACCGGGGAGCTGTTTTTT	CASSLVVVKGTGELFF
TRBJ1-1	many	-	TRBV7-9	TGTGCCAGCAGCCTAGGGTCAACGACTGAAGCTTTCTTT	CASSLGSTTEAFF
TRBJ1-6	-	-	TRBV5-5	TGTGCCAGCAGCTTTCAATTGGGGCAGTATAATTCACCCCTCCACTTT	CASSFQLGQYNSPLHF
TRBJ2-1	-	-	TRBV9	TGTGCCAGCAGCCCCCCGGACTCCTACAATGAGCAGTTCTTC	CASSPPDSYNEQFF
TRBJ2-1	-	-	TRBV5-1	TGCGCCAGCAGCTTGGCCCGGGAATCTGAGCAGTTCTTC	CASSLARESEQFF
TRBJ2-1	-	-	TRBV29-1	TGCAGCGTTGGGGATGGGGGCAACGAGCAGTTCTTC	CSVGDGGNEQFF
TRBJ1-1	few	-	TRBV10-2	TGCGCCAGCAGTGAGAATACAGCTACTGAAGCTTTCTTT	CASSENTATEAFF
TRBJ2-1	-	-	TRBV24-1	TGTGCCACCAGTGATTCCGTTTACAATGAGCAGTTCTTC	CATSDSVYNEQFF
TRBJ1-1	many	-	TRBV12-3/TRBV12-4	TGTGCCAGCAGTTTAAGAGGTCTGAACACTGAAGCTTTCTTT	CASSLRGLNTEAFF
TRBJ2-7	-	TRBD2	TRBV12-3/TRBV12-4	TGTGCCAGCAGTTTAGGGGAGGGGACGGAGTACTTC	CASSLGEGTEYF
TRBJ1-1	-	-	TRBV5-1	TGCGCCAGCACACAGCAAGAGAACACTGAAGCTTTCTTT	CASTQQENTEAFF
TRBJ2-3	many	TRBD1	TRBV7-2	TGTGCCAGCAGCTTAGTAAGGGGGCTCGGCACAGATACGCAGTATTTT	CASSLVRGLGTDTQYF
TRBJ2-1	many	TRBD1	TRBV5-1	TGCGCCAGCAGCATCGGACAGGGGATCTCCTACAATGAGCAGTTCTTC	CASSIGQGISYNEQFF
TRBJ2-3	medium-sized	-	TRBV29-1	TGCAGCGTCGACACAGATACGCAGTATTTT	CSVDTDTQYF
TRBJ2-1	-	-	TRBV24-1	TGTGCCACCAGTGATCCCCAAGGAGGTTCCTACAATGAGCAGTTCTTC	CATSDPQGGSYNEQFF
TRBJ2-3	few	-	TRBV20-1	TGCAGTGCTAGTATCCAGGGGAGCACAGATACGCAGTATTTT	CSASIQGSTDTQYF
TRBJ2-1	many	-	TRBV9	TGTGCCAGCAGCCTCGCAGGGGCCAGCTACAATGAGCAGTTCTTC	CASSLAGASYNEQFF
TRBJ2-1	many	-	TRBV7-8	TGTGCCAGCAGCTTAGTAGGGAGCGGACGCGAGCAGTTCTTC	CASSLVGSGREQFF
TRBJ2-3	few	TRBD1	TRBV13	TGTGCCAGCAGCTTAGACAGGGGGAATCAAGATACGCAGTATTTT	CASSLDRGNQDTQYF
TRBJ2-3	-	-	TRBV14	TGTGCCAGCAGCCAACCCCAGGGGGATACGCAGTATTTT	CASSQPQGDTQYF
TRBJ2-7	once	TRBD1	TRBV18	TGTGCCAGCTCACTTGGGACAGTTGACTCCTACGAGCAGTACTTC	CASSLGTVDSYEQYF
TRBJ2-1	many	TRBD2	TRBV5-1	TGCGCCAGCAGCTTAGCTAGCGGGGGGAGAAATGAGCAGTTCTTC	CASSLASGGRNEQFF
TRBJ2-5	many	-	TRBV5-1	TGCGCCAGCAGCTTGGCGGTCGGAGGGGTGGAGACCCAGTACTTC	CASSLAVGGVETQYF
TRBJ2-1	-	-	TRBV6-2/TRBV6-3	TGTGCCAGCAGTTATTCCCTACGGGACTTGGCCGACAATGAGCAGTTCTTC	CASSYSLRDLADNEQFF
TRBJ2-2	few	TRBD2	TRBV6-1	TGTGCCAGCAACCGAGGACTAGCGGGGAGGGGCACCGGGGAGCTGTTTTTT	CASNRGLAGRGTGELFF
TRBJ1-1	-	-	TRBV5-1	TGCGCCAGCAGCCGCGACGACACCACTGAAGCTTTCTTT	CASSRDDTTEAFF
TRBJ2-1	many	-	TRBV11-2	TGTGCCAGCAGCTTAAGGGTAAGCAATGAGCAGTTCTTC	CASSLRVSNEQFF
TRBJ2-1	few	TRBD2	TRBV7-2	TGTGCCAGCAGCTTAGCCGGGGGGGGGAATGAGCAGTTCTTC	CASSLAGGGNEQFF